The source of this T cell receptor (beta chain) is a study of blood T cells in healthy people across ages. Findings of the study overall: PBMC samples, being unsorted, prevented any conclusive comparison of naive and antigen-experienced cells.

PCR was performed a second time for about 6 to 12 cycles using a sample-barcoded 5' primer and a J-beta primer mix. TCRdb re-analysed the 5' RACE reads in MiXCR, keeping a single row per CDR3 protein. The data hold over 600,000 distinct CDR3 sequences, with 35% to 50% observed a single time. Concerning this clonotype itself: No antigen is known for it.

Isolation recovered at least 6.5 million PBMCs from every sample. The CDR3 runs 16 residues. The origin of this receptor is a man at least 80 years old in good health. Specimen: blood. The J gene is TRBJ2-4, the V gene TRBV12-3 or TRBV12-4; TRBD2 matches 10 bases. The closer fit of TRBJ2-7 to the DNA end suggests the J call may be wrong. In DNA, the CDR3 is TGTGCCAGCAGTTTATGGGTTAGCGGGGGGTCGTACGAGCAGTACTTC. Amino acids: CASSLWVSGGSYEQYF.